This paragraph reports one TCR beta chain. These data originate in a study of shared clonotypes between healthy human individuals. The assay was immunoSEQ multiplex PCR, and TCRdb's table has in-frame clones only and misses some. Of some 980,000 clones in the sample, around three quarters are singletons; the top ten hold over 1.3%. Germline V gives CDR1 SGHDN, CDR2 FVKESK. With 6 bases removed from V and 0 bases from J, the gap between germline ends came to 8 bases. The length of the CDR3 is 13 residues. The TCR sequence derives from a man between 18 and 29 years old in good health. The V gene is TRBV14, the J gene TRBJ1-1; maybe TRBD1 (6 bases). The sample comprised memory CD4+ T cells sorted from blood. Sample subset: CD45RA-negative fraction. The CDR3 coding sequence is TGTGCCAGCAGGGACAGCATGAACACTGAAGCTTTCTTT. Translated: CASRDSMNTEAFF.